This T cell receptor beta chain came from a study of beta chain features in type 1 diabetes (dated by TCRdb to about 2018). Broadly, across the study: Patients and healthy donors did not differ in mean age, gender distribution, total cell number or subset yield. Naive and central memory subsets were obtained from all 30 or so donors, but regulatory and stem cell-like memory subsets were isolated from only 8 patients and roughly 8 healthy donors. A total of roughly 98,000,000 sorted cells were examined across all samples, and a strong correlation was observed between cell number per subset and RNA yield. In the study, TCRB repertoires of sorted circulating CD4+ T cell subsets from recently diagnosed type 1 diabetes patients were compared with those of matched healthy donors.

The study at large found these results: A moderate but significant shortening of TCRB CDR3 length was observed in type 1 diabetes patients in all four CD4+ subsets. The naive, central memory and regulatory TCRB repertoires appeared to resemble one another more closely among patients than among healthy donors. PCR may preferentially amplify shorter templates, but because patient and control samples were amplified and corrected together, any resulting skew would affect both groups equally. Because cDNA was sequenced instead of genomic DNA, highly expressing activated cells could be over-represented, though the groups showed no difference in activation or CD3 levels. At VDJ recombination sites, type 1 diabetes patients had fewer insertions and more deleted nucleotides, which implies abnormalities in thymic rearrangement. HLA sub-analyses involved small numbers of individuals, so any influence of HLA type on TCRB rearrangement remained unresolved.

The table lists this clone with a few counts. Its antigen is currently not known. No much larger clone is present one base from it, and per-base qualities are unavailable. From each donor, a single peripheral blood sample of approximately 0.11 L on average was drawn into heparinised tubes. A BD FACSAria II and a panel including CD45RO, CCR7, CD25, CD127, CD95 and CD27 were used to sort naive, central memory, regulatory and stem cell-like memory CD4+ T cells. Purity was above 95% for every sorted population. PBMCs were isolated right away by Lymphoprep density gradient centrifugation and were stained directly, without culture. So that batch effects would be minimized, each experiment stained and sorted samples in pairs, pairing one healthy donor with one patient. The High Capacity cDNA Reverse Transcription Kit was used to reverse transcribe all of the isolated RNA, meaning that expressed TCRB transcripts were what got sequenced. Deep immunoSEQ sequencing was performed on naive, central memory and regulatory T cell samples, with an average of roughly 4 million total reads per sample. Sorted cells were lysed in RLT buffer, and RNA was extracted using DNase-treated RNeasy Micro or Mini kits according to cell number. To prevent cross-contamination, every cell subset was processed on its own, while patient and healthy donor samples were processed together. The immunoSEQ multiplex PCR was used to amplify TCRB sequences from cDNA, yielding 87-bp fragments that span the CDR3 region. The amplicons were sequenced using the Illumina HiSeq platform. The source study handled its data this way. Synthetic template baselines were used to correct PCR bias computationally, reads within Hamming distance 2 were collapsed, and singletons that could not be merged were discarded. Reads were aligned against IMGT to assign V, D and J genes, CDR3 length and insertions or deletions at six rearrangement sites. Clonotype counts were normalized to sorted cell number within each subset before computing true diversity and Gini coefficients with the tcR R package. Repertoire sharing was quantified using the overlap coefficient calculated on TCRB nucleotide sequences. The table was pulled from immuneACCESS by TCRdb, which kept in-frame rearrangements only. Such tables lose some clones; where checked, under half of the loss comes from unresolved V genes, and the rest has no known cause. D and trimming were read from the DNA, whereas the V and J calls and clone size are those reported in that table. The sample has 95,000 to 150,000 clones on record, around 15% of them singletons. Roughly 2.5% of the sample is held by the ten biggest clonotypes.

The CDR3 contains 15 residues, cysteine and phenylalanine counted. Of all the DNA, just the CDR3 is kept, 45 bases in frame from base 1. The CDR1 and CDR2 encoded by the germline V gene are SGHVS and FQNEAQ. The V and J ends are trimmed by 6 bases and 0 bases, leaving 12 bases between them. This sequence uses TRBV7-8 and TRBJ2-1, with a weak D call of TRBD2 (7 bases match). Sequenced material: central memory CD4+ T cells from blood. This receptor was identified in a man between 25 and 39 years old with type 1 diabetes. For the CDR3, the sequence is CASRGGLLSYNEQFF. The DNA sequence reads TGTGCCAGCAGAGGGGGACTACTCTCCTACAATGAGCAGTTCTTC.